A selection of T cell receptor beta chains follows, all from one sample in a study of blood T cells in healthy people across ages. TCRdb fed the 5' RACE reads into MiXCR, producing one record per CDR3 protein. The sample lists 750,000 or so distinct CDR3 sequences; 25% were seen once. These data also formed part of another study, on T cells of mothers and their children.

Sequencing input: blood. The source of these receptors is a boy aged 5 to 17 in good health. Both conserved end residues are part of each CDR3. The order of the fields is CDR3 length, V gene, D gene, J gene, clone size, CDR3 protein, CDR3 DNA. The D gene is left open where the match is weak. Only some rows state a clone size, as once, few, many or a class for expanded clones.

cdr3_length: 13; v_call: TRBV7-2; d_call: NA; j_call: TRBJ2-5; clone_size: NA; cdr3_aa: CASSLEWIETQHF; cdr3_nt: TGTGCCAGCAGCTTAGAATGGATCGAGACCCAGCACTTC
cdr3_length: 15; v_call: TRBV6-1; d_call: TRBD2; j_call: TRBJ2-5; clone_size: few; cdr3_aa: CASSEGLAGQETQYF; cdr3_nt: TGTGCCAGCAGTGAAGGACTAGCGGGCCAAGAGACCCAGTACTTC
cdr3_length: 16; v_call: TRBV6-6; d_call: NA; j_call: TRBJ2-2; clone_size: NA; cdr3_aa: CASSYLFGQETGELFF; cdr3_nt: TGTGCCAGCAGTTATCTATTCGGACAAGAGACCGGGGAGCTGTTTTTT
cdr3_length: 17; v_call: TRBV20-1; d_call: TRBD2; j_call: TRBJ2-1; clone_size: few; cdr3_aa: CSARVVTSGRVGDEQFF; cdr3_nt: TGCAGTGCTAGAGTCGTAACTAGCGGGAGGGTTGGCGATGAGCAGTTCTTC
cdr3_length: 12; v_call: TRBV9; d_call: NA; j_call: TRBJ1-2; clone_size: NA; cdr3_aa: CASSAQGLGYTF; cdr3_nt: TGTGCCAGCAGCGCCCAGGGTCTAGGCTACACCTTC
cdr3_length: 14; v_call: TRBV9; d_call: NA; j_call: TRBJ2-5; clone_size: few; cdr3_aa: CASSVVGDGREQYF; cdr3_nt: TGTGCCAGCAGCGTAGTTGGGGACGGCAGGGAGCAGTACTTC
cdr3_length: 13; v_call: TRBV7-2; d_call: NA; j_call: TRBJ1-2; clone_size: few; cdr3_aa: CASKSPGLSGYTF; cdr3_nt: TGTGCCAGCAAATCACCAGGGTTGAGTGGCTACACCTTC
cdr3_length: 13; v_call: TRBV29-1; d_call: NA; j_call: TRBJ1-4; clone_size: few; cdr3_aa: CSVLGSANEKLFF; cdr3_nt: TGCAGCGTTTTGGGCAGCGCTAATGAAAAACTGTTTTTT
cdr3_length: 14; v_call: TRBV29-1; d_call: TRBD2; j_call: TRBJ2-1; clone_size: few; cdr3_aa: CSAGLAGGRNEQFF; cdr3_nt: TGCAGCGCCGGACTAGCGGGAGGGCGCAATGAGCAGTTCTTC
cdr3_length: 15; v_call: TRBV28; d_call: NA; j_call: TRBJ1-5; clone_size: NA; cdr3_aa: CASSPQVFSNQPQHF; cdr3_nt: TGTGCCAGCAGTCCGCAGGTATTTAGCAATCAGCCCCAGCATTTT
cdr3_length: 12; v_call: TRBV29-1; d_call: NA; j_call: TRBJ1-5; clone_size: few; cdr3_aa: CTSRDSNQPQHF; cdr3_nt: TGCACCAGCCGGGACAGCAATCAGCCCCAGCATTTT
cdr3_length: 14; v_call: TRBV29-1; d_call: TRBD1; j_call: TRBJ1-4; clone_size: NA; cdr3_aa: CSVTMADRGSKLFF; cdr3_nt: TGCAGCGTCACGATGGCGGACAGGGGGTCAAAACTGTTTTTT
cdr3_length: 17; v_call: TRBV29-1; d_call: TRBD1; j_call: TRBJ2-7; clone_size: NA; cdr3_aa: CSVEGRGRDRDPYEQYF; cdr3_nt: TGCAGCGTTGAAGGACGGGGGCGGGACAGGGACCCCTACGAGCAGTACTTC
cdr3_length: 14; v_call: TRBV29-1; d_call: NA; j_call: TRBJ2-2; clone_size: few; cdr3_aa: CSAKGDGDTGELFF; cdr3_nt: TGCAGCGCTAAAGGAGACGGAGACACCGGGGAGCTGTTTTTT
cdr3_length: 15; v_call: TRBV12-3/TRBV12-4; d_call: NA; j_call: TRBJ2-3; clone_size: few; cdr3_aa: CASSFPVGLADTQYF; cdr3_nt: TGTGCCAGCAGTTTCCCCGTGGGGCTGGCAGATACGCAGTATTTT
cdr3_length: 12; v_call: TRBV20-1; d_call: NA; j_call: TRBJ2-7; clone_size: few; cdr3_aa: CSARPESYEQYF; cdr3_nt: TGCAGTGCCAGACCGGAGTCCTACGAGCAGTACTTC
cdr3_length: 14; v_call: TRBV5-1; d_call: NA; j_call: TRBJ2-7; clone_size: NA; cdr3_aa: CASSLGATSGGQYF; cdr3_nt: TGCGCCAGCAGCTTGGGGGCCACCTCTGGCGGGCAGTACTTC
cdr3_length: 14; v_call: TRBV7-9; d_call: TRBD1; j_call: TRBJ2-5; clone_size: NA; cdr3_aa: CASSSQGDGETQYF; cdr3_nt: TGTGCCAGCAGCTCACAGGGGGATGGGGAGACCCAGTACTTC
cdr3_length: 11; v_call: TRBV2; d_call: NA; j_call: TRBJ2-7; clone_size: NA; cdr3_aa: CATRLGYEQYF; cdr3_nt: TGTGCCACCCGACTAGGCTACGAGCAGTACTTC
cdr3_length: 15; v_call: TRBV20-1; d_call: TRBD2; j_call: TRBJ2-7; clone_size: NA; cdr3_aa: CSARDLSGSDYEQYF; cdr3_nt: TGCAGTGCTAGAGACCTTAGCGGGAGTGACTACGAGCAGTACTTC
cdr3_length: 15; v_call: TRBV18; d_call: NA; j_call: TRBJ2-5; clone_size: few; cdr3_aa: CASSPLDGGTETQYF; cdr3_nt: TGTGCCAGCTCACCACTGGATGGCGGGACGGAGACCCAGTACTTC
cdr3_length: 14; v_call: TRBV4-1; d_call: NA; j_call: TRBJ1-5; clone_size: once; cdr3_aa: CASSQVVRNQPQHF; cdr3_nt: TGCGCCAGCAGCCAGGTCGTTAGAAATCAGCCCCAGCATTTT
cdr3_length: 13; v_call: TRBV9; d_call: NA; j_call: TRBJ2-4; clone_size: NA; cdr3_aa: CASSVREENIQYF; cdr3_nt: TGTGCCAGCAGCGTACGGGAAGAGAACATTCAGTACTTC
cdr3_length: 14; v_call: TRBV27; d_call: NA; j_call: TRBJ2-1; clone_size: NA; cdr3_aa: CASSMRSSYNEQFF; cdr3_nt: TGTGCCAGCAGTATGCGGTCCTCCTACAATGAGCAGTTCTTC
cdr3_length: 14; v_call: TRBV27; d_call: NA; j_call: TRBJ1-2; clone_size: few; cdr3_aa: CASSRLPTNYGYTF; cdr3_nt: TGTGCCAGCAGTCGTCTACCGACTAACTATGGCTACACCTTC
cdr3_length: 12; v_call: TRBV20-1; d_call: NA; j_call: TRBJ1-2; clone_size: NA; cdr3_aa: CSARDAPYGYTF; cdr3_nt: TGCAGTGCTAGGGACGCACCGTATGGCTACACCTTC
cdr3_length: 14; v_call: TRBV29-1; d_call: TRBD1; j_call: TRBJ2-5; clone_size: few; cdr3_aa: CSVETGVIQETQYF; cdr3_nt: TGCAGCGTTGAGACAGGGGTGATTCAAGAGACCCAGTACTTC
cdr3_length: 17; v_call: TRBV18; d_call: TRBD2; j_call: TRBJ2-5; clone_size: NA; cdr3_aa: CASSPPLAGYYQETQYF; cdr3_nt: TGTGCCAGCTCACCACCTCTAGCGGGCTACTACCAAGAGACCCAGTACTTC
cdr3_length: 11; v_call: TRBV4-1; d_call: NA; j_call: TRBJ1-4; clone_size: NA; cdr3_aa: CASSQERKLFF; cdr3_nt: TGCGCCAGCAGCCAAGAAAGAAAACTGTTTTTT
cdr3_length: 13; v_call: TRBV7-9; d_call: NA; j_call: TRBJ1-3; clone_size: NA; cdr3_aa: CASSFGTGNTIYF; cdr3_nt: TGCGCCAGCAGCTTCGGTACTGGCAACACCATATATTTT
cdr3_length: 13; v_call: TRBV28; d_call: NA; j_call: TRBJ1-4; clone_size: NA; cdr3_aa: CASMGDINEKLFF; cdr3_nt: TGTGCCAGCATGGGGGACATTAATGAAAAACTGTTTTTT
cdr3_length: 15; v_call: TRBV14; d_call: NA; j_call: TRBJ1-4; clone_size: NA; cdr3_aa: CASSPRVQGREKLFF; cdr3_nt: TGTGCCAGCAGCCCTCGGGTACAGGGCCGGGAAAAACTGTTTTTT
cdr3_length: 14; v_call: TRBV7-9; d_call: TRBD1; j_call: TRBJ1-1; clone_size: NA; cdr3_aa: CASSLAGTVTEAFF; cdr3_nt: TGTGCCAGCAGCTTAGCGGGGACAGTGACTGAAGCTTTCTTT
cdr3_length: 16; v_call: TRBV12-3/TRBV12-4; d_call: TRBD1; j_call: TRBJ1-6; clone_size: many; cdr3_aa: CASSWTGGEYNSPLHF; cdr3_nt: TGTGCCAGCAGCTGGACAGGGGGCGAGTATAATTCACCCCTCCACTTT
cdr3_length: 13; v_call: TRBV6-2/TRBV6-3; d_call: NA; j_call: TRBJ1-1; clone_size: few; cdr3_aa: CASRTTPRIEAFF; cdr3_nt: TGTGCCAGCAGAACGACCCCTCGCATTGAAGCTTTCTTT
cdr3_length: 14; v_call: TRBV7-2; d_call: NA; j_call: TRBJ2-3; clone_size: NA; cdr3_aa: CASSLAAFTDTQYF; cdr3_nt: TGTGCCAGCAGCTTAGCAGCGTTTACAGATACGCAGTATTTT
cdr3_length: 13; v_call: TRBV12-3/TRBV12-4; d_call: TRBD2; j_call: TRBJ2-2; clone_size: NA; cdr3_aa: CASKSGGGGELFF; cdr3_nt: TGTGCCAGCAAAAGCGGGGGAGGGGGGGAGCTGTTTTTT
cdr3_length: 15; v_call: TRBV2; d_call: TRBD1; j_call: TRBJ2-7; clone_size: NA; cdr3_aa: CASSEASGTAYEQYF; cdr3_nt: TGTGCCAGCAGTGAAGCTTCAGGGACAGCTTACGAGCAGTACTTC
cdr3_length: 16; v_call: TRBV27; d_call: TRBD2; j_call: TRBJ2-5; clone_size: few; cdr3_aa: CASNFSGLAGRGTQYF; cdr3_nt: TGTGCCAGCAACTTCTCCGGACTAGCGGGTAGGGGGACCCAGTACTTC
cdr3_length: 13; v_call: TRBV7-2; d_call: NA; j_call: TRBJ2-7; clone_size: once; cdr3_aa: CASSSPNSYEQYF; cdr3_nt: TGTGCCAGCAGCTCGCCTAACTCCTACGAGCAGTACTTC
cdr3_length: 14; v_call: TRBV12-3/TRBV12-4; d_call: TRBD2; j_call: TRBJ2-5; clone_size: NA; cdr3_aa: CASSFTSVGETQYF; cdr3_nt: TGTGCCAGCAGTTTCACTAGCGTAGGAGAGACCCAGTACTTC
cdr3_length: 16; v_call: TRBV5-1; d_call: TRBD2; j_call: TRBJ2-1; clone_size: NA; cdr3_aa: CASSLEASGIGNEQFF; cdr3_nt: TGCGCCAGCAGCTTGGAGGCTAGCGGGATAGGGAATGAGCAGTTCTTC